One sample yielded the 2 T cell receptor beta chains listed below, sequenced in a study of blood T cell repertoires in COVID-19. Some clones are missing from TCRdb's copy, which holds only in-frame ones; the method was immunoSEQ multiplex PCR. The profile shows 200,000 to 250,000 clones, over 90% of them singletons. Sample: peripheral blood. Receptors originate from a man under 40 with COVID-19, enrolled during active disease.

The chain uses TRBV11-2 and TRBJ1-3, with D tentatively TRBD1 (5 bases). CDR3 length equals 13 residues. Trimming left V 9 bases short and J 1 base short, with 10 bases between. Germline V gene data show CDR1 as SGHAT and CDR2 as FQNNGV. The CDR3: CASPTGSGNTIYF. Written as DNA, the CDR3 is TGTGCCAGTCCAACAGGTTCTGGAAACACCATATATTTT.

CDR3 in amino acids: CAVGDRAPFGYTF. The CDR3 DNA reads as TGTGCCGTTGGAGACAGGGCGCCCTTTGGCTACACCTTC. V gene TRBV19 combines with J gene TRBJ1-2; 7 nucleotides align to TRBD1. Germline values: CDR1 LNHDA, CDR2 SQIVND (reference sequence). This CDR3 has 13 residues. V lost 11 bases to trimming and J lost 7 bases; unmatched junction nucleotides: 13.